A single sample gave rise to the 7 T cell receptor beta chains below, sequenced in a study of T-cell memory formation after mild COVID-19. MiXCR, applied by TCRdb to the 5' RACE reads, yields one record per CDR3 protein. The sample holds around 320,000 distinct CDR3 sequences; 25% to 30% are singletons and the top ten take 13%. Sequenced sample: PBMCs or a T cell subset sorted from them (not recorded which). The receptors derive from an adult woman who had mild COVID-19 (a few samples of this study predate the infection). Cell type and time point are not known.

This clonotype was detected a few times. This chain joins TRBV11-2 and TRBJ2-1; 9 bases align to TRBD2. The CDR3 covers 15 residues. Germline V gives CDR1 SGHAT, CDR2 FQNNGV. Trimming removed 6 bases from V and 8 bases from J; junction bases left unmatched: 11. CDR3 bases: TGTGCCAGCAGGGAAGCGGGGGGAGGGACCTATGAGCAGTTCTTC. Amino acids: CASREAGGGTYEQFF.

The chain is built from TRBV6-6 and TRBJ2-7, with 7 bases aligning to TRBD2. The CDR3 extends over 14 amino acids. Per germline, CDR1 MNHNY and CDR2 SVGAGI (reference sequence). The ends lost 6 bases at V and 7 bases at J; junction bases unmatched: 12. The DNA for the CDR3 is TGTGCCAGCAGCCGCCCCGGGGCGGGAGAGGAGCAGTACTTC. Translated: CASSRPGAGEEQYF.

The chain joins TRBV5-5 to TRBJ1-6; no clear D gene. V was cut by 0 bases and J by 10 bases, with 5 bases left in between. Germline lookup yields CDR1 SGHKS and CDR2 YYEKEE (reference sequence). This CDR3 contains 12 residues. The DNA for the CDR3 is TGTGCCAGCAGCTTGGATCTATCACCCCTCCACTTT. Translated: CASSLDLSPLHF. The complete variable domain, with remaining parts taken from reference TRBV5-5 and TRBJ1-6, reads DAGVTQSPTHLIKTRGQQVTLRCSPISGHKSVSWYQQVLGQGPQFIFQYYEKEERGRGNFPDRFSARQFPNYSSELNVNALLLGDSALYLCASSLDLSPLHFGNGTRLTVT.

The chain uses TRBV5-6 and TRBJ1-5; no firm D call. The germline gives CDR1 SGHDT, CDR2 YYEEEE. The ends were cut back, 1 base at V and 4 bases at J, with 9 bases in the middle. The CDR3 spans 14 residues. CDR3 in amino acids: CASSLRTGNQPQHF. The CDR3 DNA sequence: TGTGCCAGCAGCTTGAGGACCGGTAATCAGCCCCAGCATTTT.

The table lists this clonotype with a few counts. V gene TRBV1 combines with J gene TRBJ1-2; the D call of TRBD1 is as the table states it, not checked on the DNA. TRBV1 is deemed a pseudogene. The CDR3 has 11 residues. The CDR3 DNA reads TGCACCACCCTGACCCCCGCAGGCTACACCTTC. Protein sequence: CTTLTPAGYTF.

This clonotype occurred many times. This chain uses TRBV7-2 with TRBJ2-7; D gene ambiguous. Trimming shortened V by 5 bases and J by 1 base, and 6 bases separated the two germline ends. Germline V gene lookup returns CDR1 SGHTA and CDR2 FQGNSA. The CDR3 totals 12 residues. As DNA, the CDR3 is TGTGCCAGCAGCCAGACTTCCTACGAGCAGTACTTC. Translated: CASSQTSYEQYF. Filled out from reference TRBV7-2 and TRBJ2-7, the complete variable domain reads GAGVSQSPSNKVTEKGKDVELRCDPISGHTALYWYRQSLGQGLEFLIYFQGNSAPDKSGLPSDRFSAERTGGSVSTLTIQRTQQEDSAVYLCASSQTSYEQYFGPGTRLTVT.

The V gene is TRBV4-3, the J gene TRBJ1-2; a weak D match, TRBD1 (6 bases). The CDR3 totals 14 residues. The V gene's germline CDR1 is LGHNA and CDR2 YSLEER. The ends were cut back, 4 bases at V and 3 bases at J, with 12 bases in the middle. CDR3 residues: CASSRMGGHYGYTF. CDR3 in DNA: TGCGCCAGCAGCCGGATGGGGGGCCACTATGGCTACACCTTC.